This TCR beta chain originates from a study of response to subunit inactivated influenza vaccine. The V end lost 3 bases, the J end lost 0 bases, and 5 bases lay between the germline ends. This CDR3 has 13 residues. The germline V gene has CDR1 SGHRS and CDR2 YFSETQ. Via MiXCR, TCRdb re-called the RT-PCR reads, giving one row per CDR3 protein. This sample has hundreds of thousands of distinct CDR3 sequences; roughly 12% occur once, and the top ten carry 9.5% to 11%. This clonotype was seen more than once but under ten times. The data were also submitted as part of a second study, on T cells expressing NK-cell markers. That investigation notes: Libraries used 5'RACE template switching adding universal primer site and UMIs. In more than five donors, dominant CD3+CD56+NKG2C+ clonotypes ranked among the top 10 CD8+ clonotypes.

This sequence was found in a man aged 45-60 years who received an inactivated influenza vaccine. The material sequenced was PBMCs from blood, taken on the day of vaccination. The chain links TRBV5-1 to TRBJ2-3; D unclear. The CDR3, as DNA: TGCGCCAGCAGCTCCGAAAGCACAGATACGCAGTATTTT. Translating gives CASSSESTDTQYF.